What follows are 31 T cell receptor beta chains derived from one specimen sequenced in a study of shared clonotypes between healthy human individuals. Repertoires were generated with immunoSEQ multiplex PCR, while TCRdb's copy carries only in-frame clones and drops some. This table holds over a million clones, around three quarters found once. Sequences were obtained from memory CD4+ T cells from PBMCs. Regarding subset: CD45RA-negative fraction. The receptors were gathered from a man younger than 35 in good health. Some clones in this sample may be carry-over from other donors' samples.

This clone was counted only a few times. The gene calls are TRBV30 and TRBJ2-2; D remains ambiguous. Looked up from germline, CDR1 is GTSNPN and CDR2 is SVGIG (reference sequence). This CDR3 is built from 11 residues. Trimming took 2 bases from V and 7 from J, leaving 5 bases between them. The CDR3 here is CAWSSVGELFF. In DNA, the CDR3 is TGTGCCTGGAGTTCTGTCGGGGAGCTGTTTTTT.

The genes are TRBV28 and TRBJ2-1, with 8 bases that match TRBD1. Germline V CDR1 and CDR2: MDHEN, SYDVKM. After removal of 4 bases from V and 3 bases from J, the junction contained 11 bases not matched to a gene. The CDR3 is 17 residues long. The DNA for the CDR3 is TGTGCCAGCAGTTCCCGTATTGACAGGGGATACTACAATGAGCAGTTCTTC. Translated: CASSSRIDRGYYNEQFF.

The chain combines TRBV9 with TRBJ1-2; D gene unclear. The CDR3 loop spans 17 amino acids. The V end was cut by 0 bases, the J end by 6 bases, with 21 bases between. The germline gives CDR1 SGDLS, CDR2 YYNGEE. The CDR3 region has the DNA TGTGCCAGCAGCGTAGATGAAGGGCGGATGGTCGTGAATGGCTACACCTTC. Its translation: CASSVDEGRMVVNGYTF.

The CDR3 bases are TGTGCCAGCAGCCGGGACAGGGCGGGTCGCACTGAAGCTTTCTTT. This gives the protein CASSRDRAGRTEAFF. J is TRBJ1-1 and V is TRBV5-4; 9 bases map to TRBD1. This CDR3 is built from 15 residues. The germline CDR1 and CDR2 sequences are SGHNT and YYREEE (reference sequence). With V trimmed by 4 bases and J by 4 bases, 8 bases remained unmatched.

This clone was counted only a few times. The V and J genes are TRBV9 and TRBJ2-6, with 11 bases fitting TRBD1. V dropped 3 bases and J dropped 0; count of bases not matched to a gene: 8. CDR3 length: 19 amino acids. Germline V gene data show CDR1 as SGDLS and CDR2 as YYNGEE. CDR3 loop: CASSDSWDRGSSGANVLTF. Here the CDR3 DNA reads TGTGCCAGCAGCGACAGTTGGGACAGGGGGAGCTCTGGGGCCAACGTCCTGACTTTC.

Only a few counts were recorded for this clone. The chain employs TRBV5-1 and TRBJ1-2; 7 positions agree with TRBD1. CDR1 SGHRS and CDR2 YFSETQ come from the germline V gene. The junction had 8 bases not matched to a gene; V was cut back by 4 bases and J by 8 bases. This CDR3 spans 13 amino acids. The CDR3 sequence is CASSQTTGNGYTF. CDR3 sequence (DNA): TGCGCCAGCAGCCAGACGACAGGGAACGGCTACACCTTC.

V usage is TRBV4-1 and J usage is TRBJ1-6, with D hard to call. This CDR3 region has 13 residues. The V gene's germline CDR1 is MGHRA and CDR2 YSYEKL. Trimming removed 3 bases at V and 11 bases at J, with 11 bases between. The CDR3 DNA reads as TGCGCCAGCAGCCAGCCTCCTCCGGCACCCCTCCACTTT. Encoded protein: CASSQPPPAPLHF.

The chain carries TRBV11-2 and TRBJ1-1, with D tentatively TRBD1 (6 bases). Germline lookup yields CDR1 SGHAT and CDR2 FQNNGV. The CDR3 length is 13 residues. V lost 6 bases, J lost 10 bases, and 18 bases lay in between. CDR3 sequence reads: CASRPAGGRGAFF. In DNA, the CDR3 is TGTGCCAGCAGACCTGCCGGGGGGCGCGGAGCTTTCTTT.

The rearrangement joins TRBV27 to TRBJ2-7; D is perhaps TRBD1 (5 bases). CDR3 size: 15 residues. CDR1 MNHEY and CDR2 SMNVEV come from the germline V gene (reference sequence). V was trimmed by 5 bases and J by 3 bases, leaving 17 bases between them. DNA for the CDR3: TGTGCCAGCAGTAACCAGGGTTTCGGCAGCTACGAGCAGTACTTC. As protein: CASSNQGFGSYEQYF.

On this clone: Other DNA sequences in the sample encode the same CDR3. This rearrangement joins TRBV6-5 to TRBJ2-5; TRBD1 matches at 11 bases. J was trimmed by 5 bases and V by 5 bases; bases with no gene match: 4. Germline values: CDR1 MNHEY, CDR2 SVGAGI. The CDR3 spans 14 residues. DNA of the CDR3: TGTGCCAGCAGTCCGGACAGGGGGCGGGAGACCCAGTACTTC. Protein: CASSPDRGRETQYF.

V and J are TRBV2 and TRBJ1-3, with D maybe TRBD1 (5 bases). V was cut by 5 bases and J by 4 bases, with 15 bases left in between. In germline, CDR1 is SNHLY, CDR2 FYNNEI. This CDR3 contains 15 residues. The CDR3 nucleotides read TGTGCCAGCAGTTCCGGGACTACGGGAGGAAACACCATATATTTT. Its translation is CASSSGTTGGNTIYF.

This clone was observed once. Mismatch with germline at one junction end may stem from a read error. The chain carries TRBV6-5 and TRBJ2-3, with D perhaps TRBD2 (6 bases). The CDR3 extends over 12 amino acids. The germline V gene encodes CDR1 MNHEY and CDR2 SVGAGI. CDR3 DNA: TGTGCCAGCAGTCAAACAGCCCCGGGACTCCATTTT. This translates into CASSQTAPGLHF.

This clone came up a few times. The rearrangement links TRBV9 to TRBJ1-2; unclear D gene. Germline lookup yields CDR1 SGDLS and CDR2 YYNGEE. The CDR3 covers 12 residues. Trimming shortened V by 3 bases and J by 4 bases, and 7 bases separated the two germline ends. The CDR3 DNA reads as TGTGCCAGCAGCGGGTTGGGCTATGGCTACACCTTC. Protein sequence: CASSGLGYGYTF.

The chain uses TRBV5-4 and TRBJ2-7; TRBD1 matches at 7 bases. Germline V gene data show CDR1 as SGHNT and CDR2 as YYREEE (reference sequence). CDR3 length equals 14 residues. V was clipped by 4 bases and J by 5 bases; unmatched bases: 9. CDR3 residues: CASSPKDRDNEQYF. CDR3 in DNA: TGTGCCAGCAGCCCGAAAGACAGGGACAACGAGCAGTACTTC.

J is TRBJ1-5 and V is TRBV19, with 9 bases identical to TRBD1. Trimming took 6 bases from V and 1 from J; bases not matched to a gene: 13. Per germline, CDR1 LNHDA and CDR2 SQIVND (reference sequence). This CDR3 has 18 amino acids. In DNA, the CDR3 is TGTGCCAGTAGCCGACCGGGGACAGGGATTCAGAGCAATCAGCCCCAGCATTTT. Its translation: CASSRPGTGIQSNQPQHF.

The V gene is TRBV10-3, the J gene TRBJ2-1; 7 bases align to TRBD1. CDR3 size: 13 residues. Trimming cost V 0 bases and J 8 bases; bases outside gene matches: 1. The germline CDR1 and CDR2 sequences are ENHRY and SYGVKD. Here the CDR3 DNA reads TGTGCCATCAGTGAGTCGGGGACAGATGAGCAGTTCTTC. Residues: CAISESGTDEQFF.

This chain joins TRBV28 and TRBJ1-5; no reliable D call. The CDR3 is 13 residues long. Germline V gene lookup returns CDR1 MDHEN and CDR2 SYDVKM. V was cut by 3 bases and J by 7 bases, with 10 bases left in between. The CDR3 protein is CASSFSMEQPQHF. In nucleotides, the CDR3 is TGTGCCAGCAGTTTTTCCATGGAACAGCCCCAGCATTTT.

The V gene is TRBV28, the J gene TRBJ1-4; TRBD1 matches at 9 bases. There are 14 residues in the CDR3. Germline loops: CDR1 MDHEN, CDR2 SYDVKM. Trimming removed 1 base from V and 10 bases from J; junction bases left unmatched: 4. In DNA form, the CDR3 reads TGTGCCAGCAGTTTATCGACAGGGGGGTCAAAACTGTTTTTT. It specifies CASSLSTGGSKLFF.

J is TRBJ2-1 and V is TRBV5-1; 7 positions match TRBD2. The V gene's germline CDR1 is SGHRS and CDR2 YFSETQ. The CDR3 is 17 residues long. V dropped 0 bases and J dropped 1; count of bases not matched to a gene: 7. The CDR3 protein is CASSLAPSGSSYNEQFF. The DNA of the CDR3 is TGCGCCAGCAGCTTGGCCCCTAGCGGAAGTTCCTACAATGAGCAGTTCTTC. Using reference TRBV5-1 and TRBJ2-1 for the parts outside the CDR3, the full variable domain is KAGVTQTPRYLIKTRGQQVTLSCSPISGHRSVSWYQQTPGQGLQFLFEYFSETQRNKGNFPGRFSGRQFSNSRSEMNVSTLELGDSALYLCASSLAPSGSSYNEQFFGPGTRLTVL.

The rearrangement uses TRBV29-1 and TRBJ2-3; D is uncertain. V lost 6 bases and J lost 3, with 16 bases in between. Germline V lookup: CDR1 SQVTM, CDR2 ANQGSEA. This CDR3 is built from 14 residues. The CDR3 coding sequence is TGCAGCGTGGTACCGACACTTGGGACAGATACGCAGTATTTT. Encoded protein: CSVVPTLGTDTQYF.

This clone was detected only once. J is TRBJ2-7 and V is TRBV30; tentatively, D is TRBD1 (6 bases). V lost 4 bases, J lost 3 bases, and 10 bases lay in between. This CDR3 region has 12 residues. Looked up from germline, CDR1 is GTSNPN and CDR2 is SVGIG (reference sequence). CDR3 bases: TGTGCCTGGACAGGGGATTACTACGAGCAGTACTTC. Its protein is CAWTGDYYEQYF.

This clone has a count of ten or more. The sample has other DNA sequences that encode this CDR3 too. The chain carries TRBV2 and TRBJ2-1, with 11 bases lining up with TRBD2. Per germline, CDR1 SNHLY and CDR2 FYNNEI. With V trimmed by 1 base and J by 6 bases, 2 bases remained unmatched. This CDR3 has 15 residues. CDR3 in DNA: TGTGCCAGCAGTGAAGGGACTAGCGGGTCCAATGAGCAGTTCTTC. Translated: CASSEGTSGSNEQFF.

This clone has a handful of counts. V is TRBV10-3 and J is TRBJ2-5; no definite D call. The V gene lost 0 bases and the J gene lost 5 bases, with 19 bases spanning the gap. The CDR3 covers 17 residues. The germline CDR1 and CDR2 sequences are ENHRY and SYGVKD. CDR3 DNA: TGTGCCATCAGTGAGTCGGTCCAGCAACACGTTGGGGAGACCCAGTACTTC. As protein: CAISESVQQHVGETQYF.

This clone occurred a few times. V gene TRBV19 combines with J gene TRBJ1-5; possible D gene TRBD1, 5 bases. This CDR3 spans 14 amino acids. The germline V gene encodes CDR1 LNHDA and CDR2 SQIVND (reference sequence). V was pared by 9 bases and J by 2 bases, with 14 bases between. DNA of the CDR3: TGTGCCAGCTGGGGCGACCGGCGCAATCAGCCCCAGCATTTT. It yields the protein CASWGDRRNQPQHF.

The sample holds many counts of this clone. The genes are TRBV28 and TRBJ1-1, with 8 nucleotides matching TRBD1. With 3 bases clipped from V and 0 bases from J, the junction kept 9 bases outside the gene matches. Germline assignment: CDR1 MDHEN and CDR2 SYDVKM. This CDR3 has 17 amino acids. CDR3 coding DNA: TGTGCCAGCAGTTTGTTCCCAGGGGGCGATTTGAACACTGAAGCTTTCTTT. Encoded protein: CASSLFPGGDLNTEAFF.

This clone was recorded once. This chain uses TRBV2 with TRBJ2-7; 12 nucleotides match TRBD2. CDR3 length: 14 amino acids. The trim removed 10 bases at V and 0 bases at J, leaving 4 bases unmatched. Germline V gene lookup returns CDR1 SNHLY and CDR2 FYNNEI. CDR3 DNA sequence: TGTGCCACCGCGACTAGCGGGAGCTCCTACGAGCAGTACTTC. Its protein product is CATATSGSSYEQYF.

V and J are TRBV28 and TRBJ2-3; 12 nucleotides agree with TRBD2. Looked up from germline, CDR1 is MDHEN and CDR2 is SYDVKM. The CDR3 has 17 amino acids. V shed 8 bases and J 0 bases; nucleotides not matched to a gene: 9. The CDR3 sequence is CASVPGLAGLSTDTQYF. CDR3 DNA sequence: TGTGCCAGCGTACCGGGACTAGCGGGCTTGAGCACAGATACGCAGTATTTT.

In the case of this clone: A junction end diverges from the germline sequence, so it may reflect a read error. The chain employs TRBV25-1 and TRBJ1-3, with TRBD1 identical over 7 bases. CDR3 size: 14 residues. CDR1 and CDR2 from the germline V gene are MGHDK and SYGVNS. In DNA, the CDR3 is TGTGCCAGCAGCTGGACAGGTTTTGGAGACACCATATATTTT. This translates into CASSWTGFGDTIYF. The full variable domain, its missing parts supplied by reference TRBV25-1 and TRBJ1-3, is EADIYQTPRYLVIGTGKKITLECSQTMGHDKMYWYQQDPGMELHLIHYSYGVNSTEKGDLSSESTVSRIRTEHFPLTLESARPSHTSQYLCASSWTGFGDTIYFGEGSWLTVV.

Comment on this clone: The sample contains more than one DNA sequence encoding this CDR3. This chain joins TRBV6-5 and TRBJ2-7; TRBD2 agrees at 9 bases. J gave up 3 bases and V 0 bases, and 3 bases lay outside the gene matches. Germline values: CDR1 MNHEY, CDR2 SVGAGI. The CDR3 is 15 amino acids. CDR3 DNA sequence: TGTGCCAGCAGTTACTCTGGTAGCGGGAGCTACGAGCAGTACTTC. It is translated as CASSYSGSGSYEQYF.

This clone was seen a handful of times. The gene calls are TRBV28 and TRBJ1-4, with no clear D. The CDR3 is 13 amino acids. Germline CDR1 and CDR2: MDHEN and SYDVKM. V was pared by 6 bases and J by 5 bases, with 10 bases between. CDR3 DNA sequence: TGTGCCAGCAGGTACGCGGGGAATGAAAAACTGTTTTTT. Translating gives CASRYAGNEKLFF.

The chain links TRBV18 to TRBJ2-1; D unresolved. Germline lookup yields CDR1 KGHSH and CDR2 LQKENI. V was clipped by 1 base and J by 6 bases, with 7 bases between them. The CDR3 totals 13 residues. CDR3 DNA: TGTGCCAGCTCACCACGGGTCTCCAATGAGCAGTTCTTC. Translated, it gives CASSPRVSNEQFF.